A single sample is the source of the 12 T cell receptor beta chains below, sequenced in a study of OX40 agonist ivuxolimab in advanced cancers. Assay used: immunoSEQ multiplex PCR; TCRdb lists only in-frame clones, some missing. The sample yields 77,000 or so clones, 86% seen once. Sequenced here: CD4+ or CD8+ T cells sorted from blood, sampled in a trial of the OX40 agonist ivuxolimab. These receptors originate from an adult with an advanced solid tumor such as melanoma, head and neck, liver or kidney cancer.

This clone was found once. This chain uses TRBV9 with TRBJ2-7, with TRBD1 matching over 9 bases. Per germline, CDR1 SGDLS and CDR2 YYNGEE. The CDR3 has 15 residues. V was clipped by 4 bases and J by 7 bases; unmatched bases: 12. DNA of the CDR3: TGTGCCAGCAGCTTACGACAGGGGGGTGTAGGGGAGCAGTACTTC. Its protein product is CASSLRQGGVGEQYF. The full variable domain, completed using reference TRBV9 and TRBJ2-7, is DSGVTQTPKHLITATGQRVTLRCSPRSGDLSVYWYQQSLDQGLQFLIQYYNGEERAKGNILERFSAQQFPDLHSELNLSSLELGDSALYFCASSLRQGGVGEQYFGPGTRLTVT.

The chain combines TRBV7-9 with TRBJ2-7; D ambiguous. V was cut by 5 bases and J by 3 bases, with 11 bases left in between. This CDR3 is 13 amino acids long. Germline assignment: CDR1 SEHNR and CDR2 FQNEAQ (reference sequence). CDR3 sequence: CASSHEVRYEQYF. Here the CDR3 DNA reads TGTGCCAGCAGCCACGAAGTCCGCTACGAGCAGTACTTC.

In its sample, this clone was seen a few times. The chain couples TRBV10-3 to TRBJ1-3, with a possible D match to TRBD1 (5 bases). The germline V and J ends were trimmed by 11 bases and 5 bases, with 10 bases remaining between them. Germline V gene data show CDR1 as ENHRY and CDR2 as SYGVKD. The length of the CDR3 is 11 residues. In DNA form, the CDR3 reads TGTGCCTCAGGGTCGCGAAACACCATATATTTT. This gives the protein CASGSRNTIYF.

The chain is built from TRBV6-1 and TRBJ2-7, with 7 positions matching TRBD2. Germline CDR1 reads MNHNS; CDR2 reads SASEGT. J gave up 0 bases and V 4 bases, and 6 bases lay outside the gene matches. The CDR3 runs 15 residues. The CDR3 DNA follows: TGTGCCAGCAGTGCACGGCGGGAGCTCTCCTACGAGCAGTACTTC. It encodes CASSARRELSYEQYF.

In its sample, this clone was seen a few times. The chain employs TRBV27 and TRBJ2-2; D is possibly TRBD2 (5 bases). The germline V gene has CDR1 MNHEY and CDR2 SMNVEV (reference sequence). V was trimmed by 1 base and J by 7 bases, leaving 13 bases between them. This CDR3 contains 15 residues. CDR3 protein: CASSLWETVDGELFF. CDR3 nucleotide sequence: TGTGCCAGCAGTTTATGGGAGACGGTCGACGGGGAGCTGTTTTTT.

V is TRBV7-3 and J is TRBJ2-2; the D gene is possibly TRBD2 (7 bases). Germline loops: CDR1 SGHTA, CDR2 FQGTGA. Trimming cost V 5 bases and J 5 bases, with 15 bases left between them. The CDR3 totals 15 residues. CDR3 DNA sequence: TGTGCCAGCAGCAAAACGGGGGGCGAAACCGGGGAGCTGTTTTTT. It yields the protein CASSKTGGETGELFF.

The J gene is TRBJ2-6, the V gene TRBV18; no firm D call. The CDR3 totals 16 residues. The V gene's germline CDR1 is KGHSH and CDR2 LQKENI. Between the trimmed V and J ends, which lost 1 base and 0 bases, there was a span of 7 bases. CDR3 protein: CASSPLSSSGANVLTF. CDR3 in DNA: TGTGCCAGCTCACCACTTAGCTCCTCTGGGGCCAACGTCCTGACTTTC.

The chain links TRBV10-1 to TRBJ2-2; either TRBD1 or TRBD2 may supply D (6 bases each). Trimming left V 3 bases short and J 5 bases short, with 13 bases between. Germline V lookup: CDR1 WNHNN, CDR2 SYGVQD (reference sequence). This CDR3 spans 15 amino acids. The CDR3 DNA reads as TGCGCCAGCAGTGATTCGGGGGCGCCTACCGGGGAGCTGTTTTTT. Translated, it gives CASSDSGAPTGELFF.

The table lists this clone with a count of one. The chain carries TRBV18 and TRBJ1-5, with 10 bases fitting TRBD1. Unmatched junction bases numbered 10, after V lost 4 bases and J lost 4 bases. The CDR3 is 17 amino acids. Germline V lookup: CDR1 KGHSH, CDR2 LQKENI. In DNA form, the CDR3 reads TGTGCCAGCTCACTTCTCGACAGGGGGCTTATGAATCAGCCCCAGCATTTT. It codes for CASSLLDRGLMNQPQHF.

This clone was counted a few times. The chain uses TRBV7-9 and TRBJ1-1; unclear D gene. The germline CDR1 and CDR2 sequences are SEHNR and FQNEAQ (reference sequence). The CDR3 is 12 amino acids. With 1 base removed from V and 7 bases from J, the gap between germline ends came to 7 bases. CDR3 in amino acids: CASSLVDGEAFF. In DNA form, the CDR3 reads TGTGCCAGCAGCTTAGTGGATGGTGAAGCTTTCTTT.

The CDR3 reads CASRENGLAGGPRRQYF. Here the CDR3 DNA reads TGTGCCAGCAGGGAAAACGGACTAGCGGGGGGGCCAAGACGGCAGTACTTC. The rearrangement uses TRBV2 and TRBJ2-7; 15 nucleotides line up with TRBD2. Germline V gene sequence: CDR1 SNHLY, CDR2 FYNNEI. This CDR3 is 17 amino acids long. With 6 bases clipped from V and 9 bases from J, the junction kept 15 bases outside the gene matches.

A few counts support this clone. The chain employs TRBV9 and TRBJ1-1; D is ambiguous. The V and J ends lost 0 bases and 6 bases respectively, with 9 bases between them. The CDR3 runs 13 residues. Looked up from germline, CDR1 is SGDLS and CDR2 is YYNGEE. This CDR3 is CASSVAGSSEAFF. DNA for the CDR3: TGTGCCAGCAGCGTAGCTGGGTCCTCTGAAGCTTTCTTT.